Shown below are 18 T cell receptor beta chains from a single sample sequenced in a study of blood T cell repertoires in COVID-19. Repertoires were generated with immunoSEQ multiplex PCR, while TCRdb's copy carries only in-frame clones and drops some. The sample has over 200,000 clones, approximately 84% seen once. Sequencing used peripheral blood. These receptors came from a woman between 45 and 60 years old with active or convalescent COVID-19.

The chain joins TRBV11-3 to TRBJ2-7, with unresolved D. The ends were cut back, 1 base at V and 6 bases at J, with 10 bases in the middle. Germline CDR1 reads SGHNT; CDR2 reads YENEEA. The CDR3 covers 13 residues. The CDR3 bases are TGTGCCAGCAGCTTAGCGGCAGCAGGCGAGCAGTACTTC. Translated, it gives CASSLAAAGEQYF.

The gene calls are TRBV6-5 and TRBJ2-2, with D possibly matching TRBD1 (7 bases). Trimming stripped 8 bases from V and 0 bases from J, with 13 bases between. The CDR3 loop spans 15 amino acids. Germline V gene lookup returns CDR1 MNHEY and CDR2 SVGAGI. CDR3 nucleotide sequence: TGTGCCAGCTCCCCCAGGGGGGCGAACACCGGGGAGCTGTTTTTT. It codes for CASSPRGANTGELFF.

The chain joins TRBV11-2 to TRBJ1-2; D ambiguous. This CDR3 contains 13 residues. The germline CDR1 and CDR2 sequences are SGHAT and FQNNGV. Trimming stripped 1 base from V and 4 bases from J, with 7 bases between. This chain's CDR3 is CASSLAGSYGYTF. In DNA form, the CDR3 reads TGTGCCAGCAGCTTAGCAGGCAGCTATGGCTACACCTTC.

As for this clone: Germline and junction disagree at one end, which may indicate a read error. The rearrangement links TRBV7-3 to TRBJ2-1; D unclear. The CDR3 loop spans 14 amino acids. The germline V gene has CDR1 SGHTA and CDR2 FQGTGA. The CDR3 reads CASSLSSGYNEQFF. CDR3 nucleotide sequence: TGTGCCAGCAGCTTAAGTTCGGGTTACAACGAGCAGTTCTTC.

This chain links TRBV5-5 with TRBJ1-4; no clear D gene. Germline V gene lookup returns CDR1 SGHKS and CDR2 YYEKEE (reference sequence). V was clipped by 3 bases and J by 11 bases, with 20 bases between them. The CDR3 has 15 amino acids. The CDR3 is CASSSISGPDVKLFF. CDR3 nucleotides: TGTGCCAGCAGCTCCATATCAGGCCCAGATGTTAAACTGTTTTTT.

This chain links TRBV5-1 with TRBJ2-7; D is possibly TRBD1 (6 bases). V lost 3 bases to trimming and J lost 3 bases, with 10 bases between them. This CDR3 is built from 13 residues. CDR1 and CDR2 (germline): SGHRS, YFSETQ. The CDR3 spells CASSSQQGYEQYF. Here the CDR3 DNA reads TGCGCCAGCAGCTCCCAACAGGGCTACGAGCAGTACTTC.

This chain connects TRBV12-5 to TRBJ2-1, with D unclear. There are 11 residues in the CDR3. V was pared by 1 base and J by 8 bases, with 3 bases between. Germline V gene data show CDR1 as LGHNT and CDR2 as FRNRAP. CDR3 residues: CASGLGDEQFF. CDR3 coding DNA: TGTGCTAGTGGTTTGGGCGATGAGCAGTTCTTC.

The chain couples TRBV28 to TRBJ2-7; 8 nucleotides agree with TRBD2. Germline V CDR1 and CDR2: MDHEN, SYDVKM. The CDR3 is made up of 13 amino acids. V was clipped by 11 bases and J by 1 base; unmatched bases: 7. The DNA of the CDR3 is TGTGCCGCCCAACGGGGGGGGTCCTACGAGCAGTACTTC. Translation: CAAQRGGSYEQYF.

CDR3 residues: CASSLVSTYYEQYV. CDR3 sequence (DNA): TGCGCCAGCAGCTTGGTGTCCACATACTACGAGCAGTACGTC. V usage is TRBV5-1 and J usage is TRBJ2-7; the D is unclear. Between the trimmed V and J ends, which lost 0 bases and 3 bases, there was a span of 10 bases. The CDR3 length is 14 residues. CDR1 and CDR2 from the germline V gene are SGHRS and YFSETQ.

The V and J genes are TRBV13 and TRBJ2-2, with 9 bases aligning to TRBD2. Trimming took 5 bases from V and 5 from J; bases not matched to a gene: 9. The V gene's germline CDR1 is PRHDT and CDR2 FYEKMQ (reference sequence). The CDR3 has 16 residues. CDR3 coding DNA: TGTGCCAGCAGCGATCGAGGGACTAGCCGAACCGGGGAGCTGTTTTTT. Its translation is CASSDRGTSRTGELFF.

The rearrangement links TRBV15 to TRBJ2-3; TRBD2 might be the D (5 bases). Germline V CDR1 and CDR2: LNHNV, YYDKDF (reference sequence). The CDR3 runs 15 residues. Between the trimmed V and J ends, which lost 5 bases and 10 bases, there was a span of 22 bases. The CDR3 sequence: CATSPGLDGSTAQYF. The CDR3 bases are TGTGCCACCAGCCCCGGACTCGACGGCTCAACAGCGCAGTATTTT. The variable domain in full, completed from reference TRBV15 and TRBJ2-3, reads DAMVIQNPRYQVTQFGKPVTLSCSQTLNHNVMYWYQQKSSQAPKLLFHYYDKDFNNEADTPDNFQSRRPNTSFCFLDIRSPGLGDTAMYLCATSPGLDGSTAQYFGPGTRLTVL.

V gene TRBV2 combines with J gene TRBJ2-7, with D maybe TRBD2 (5 bases). Trimming shortened V by 4 bases and J by 2 bases, and 9 bases separated the two germline ends. Germline V gene lookup returns CDR1 SNHLY and CDR2 FYNNEI. The CDR3 has 13 amino acids. In nucleotides, the CDR3 is TGTGCCAGCAGTGTCAGCGGTGCCTACGAGCAGTACTTC. Translated: CASSVSGAYEQYF. The complete variable domain, with remaining parts taken from reference TRBV2 and TRBJ2-7, reads EPEVTQTPSHQVTQMGQEVILRCVPISNHLYFYWYRQILGQKVEFLVSFYNNEISEKSEIFDDQFSVERPDGSNFTLKIRSTKLEDSAMYFCASSVSGAYEQYFGPGTRLTVT.

The V and J genes are TRBV29-1 and TRBJ2-3; TRBD2 matches 9 bases. The trim removed 1 base at V and 5 bases at J, leaving 10 bases unmatched. The CDR3 has 16 amino acids. Germline CDR1 is SQVTM and CDR2 is ANQGSEA. The CDR3 sequence is CSVEGRGSGSRDTQYF. The CDR3 nucleotides read TGCAGCGTTGAAGGGCGGGGTAGCGGGAGTAGAGATACGCAGTATTTT.

This rearrangement joins TRBV24-1 to TRBJ1-1; D ambiguous. Germline CDR1 is KGHDR and CDR2 is SFDVKD. V lost 3 bases to trimming and J lost 1 base, with 5 bases between them. The CDR3 is made up of 13 amino acids. The CDR3, as DNA: TGTGCCACCAGTGATCCTAAGAACACTGAAGCTTTCTTT. The encoded protein is CATSDPKNTEAFF.

V is TRBV10-1 and J is TRBJ2-1; D possibly corresponds to TRBD1 (6 bases). CDR1 is WNHNN and CDR2 is SYGVQD in the germline V gene (reference sequence). The CDR3 runs to 15 residues. With 2 bases removed from V and 2 bases from J, the gap between germline ends came to 10 bases. CDR3 residues: CASSEDRLTYNEQFF. The CDR3 DNA reads as TGCGCCAGCAGTGAGGACAGGCTTACCTACAATGAGCAGTTCTTC.

This chain connects TRBV18 to TRBJ1-2, with D perhaps matching TRBD1 (5 bases). The ends were cut back, 3 bases at V and 2 bases at J, with 7 bases in the middle. Germline CDR1 reads KGHSH; CDR2 reads LQKENI. The CDR3 loop spans 13 amino acids. CDR3 nucleotides: TGTGCCAGCTCACCGGGGGGGAACTATGGCTACACCTTC. Its protein product is CASSPGGNYGYTF.

The rearrangement links TRBV18 to TRBJ1-1; 7 bases are a match to TRBD1. The CDR3 covers 16 residues. Germline lookup yields CDR1 KGHSH and CDR2 LQKENI. The V gene end was trimmed by 3 bases and the J gene end by 1 base; junction bases not matched to a gene: 8. The CDR3 reads CASSPRTGVKNTEAFF. The CDR3 DNA reads as TGTGCCAGCTCACCCCGGACAGGTGTCAAGAACACTGAAGCTTTCTTT.

The CDR3 protein is CASSPDGDEQYV. The CDR3 region has the DNA TGTGCCAGCAGCCCCGACGGGGACGAGCAGTACGTC. This sequence joins TRBV7-9 and TRBJ2-7, with a weak D call TRBD2 (5 bases). Germline values: CDR1 SEHNR, CDR2 FQNEAQ (reference sequence). V was pared by 5 bases and J by 5 bases, with 10 bases between. The CDR3 runs to 12 residues.